Each of the 14 T cell receptor beta chains below was sequenced from the same sample in a study of blood T cell repertoires in COVID-19. Assay: immunoSEQ multiplex PCR; the TCRdb copy retains only in-frame clones and omits some. The profile covers around 160,000 clones, with roughly 89% appearing a single time and 5% to 7% taken by the ten largest. What was sequenced was PBMCs or T cells enriched from blood (not recorded which). The receptors shown here come from a woman aged 45-59 years who had been exposed to COVID-19.

The rearrangement joins TRBV5-6 to TRBJ2-7; D gene ambiguous. Deletions cut 2 bases from V and 6 bases from J, with 12 bases between. This CDR3 spans 13 amino acids. Germline CDR1 and CDR2: SGHDT and YYEEEE. CDR3 coding DNA: TGTGCCAGCAGCTTCACCAATGCAGGCGAGCAGTACTTC. As protein: CASSFTNAGEQYF.

This clone was counted only a few times. The chain joins TRBV12-2 to TRBJ1-5; the D call in the table, TRBD1, was not verified against the DNA. TRBV12-2 is a listed pseudogene. The CDR3 contains 17 residues. The DNA of the CDR3 is TGTGCAAGTCGCTTAAAGTCTCTGGACAGGGGGTCCCCCCCCCAGCATTTT. As protein: CASRLKSLDRGSPPQHF.

The chain links TRBV7-8 to TRBJ2-7, with 10 nucleotides matching TRBD2. The V segment lost 2 bases and the J segment 3 bases; nucleotides outside the gene matches: 10. From germline, CDR1 is SGHVS and CDR2 FQNEAQ. This CDR3 comprises 17 residues. CDR3 in DNA: TGTGCCAGCAGCTTATACCAGTGGAGCGGGGGGGACTACGAGCAGTACTTC. Residues: CASSLYQWSGGDYEQYF. Drawing the rest from reference TRBV7-8 and TRBJ2-7, the complete variable domain is GAGVSQSPRYKVAKRGQDVALRCDPISGHVSLFWYQQALGQGPEFLTYFQNEAQLDKSGLPSDRFFAERPEGSVSTLKIQRTQQEDSAVYLCASSLYQWSGGDYEQYFGPGTRLTVT.

V gene TRBV7-2 combines with J gene TRBJ2-2; unclear D gene. The CDR3 length is 13 residues. Germline V CDR1 and CDR2: SGHTA, FQGNSA. With 3 bases removed from V and 2 bases from J, the gap between germline ends came to 4 bases. The CDR3 sequence is CASSFSNTGELFF. The CDR3 DNA reads as TGTGCCAGCAGCTTCAGTAACACCGGGGAGCTGTTTTTT. The complete variable domain, with remaining parts taken from reference TRBV7-2 and TRBJ2-2, reads GAGVSQSPSNKVTEKGKDVELRCDPISGHTALYWYRQSLGQGLEFLIYFQGNSAPDKSGLPSDRFSAERTGGSVSTLTIQRTQQEDSAVYLCASSFSNTGELFFGEGSRLTVL.

The chain links TRBV9 to TRBJ2-1, with 9 bases lining up with TRBD2. The CDR3 covers 16 residues. Trimming removed 0 bases from V and 8 bases from J; junction bases left unmatched: 9. The germline gives CDR1 SGDLS, CDR2 YYNGEE. Here the CDR3 reads CASSVVGSGRMDEQFF. The CDR3 DNA is TGTGCCAGCAGCGTAGTGGGTAGCGGGAGAATGGATGAGCAGTTCTTC.

V usage is TRBV27 and J usage is TRBJ1-1; 7 nucleotides agree with TRBD1. V gave up 6 bases and J gave up 6 bases; unmatched junction bases: 10. Germline V CDR1 and CDR2: MNHEY, SMNVEV (reference sequence). The CDR3 length is 14 residues. The CDR3: CASRALGQSPEAFF. CDR3 bases: TGTGCCAGCAGAGCGTTGGGACAGAGCCCTGAAGCTTTCTTT.

This clone appeared once. The rearrangement uses TRBV4-3 and TRBJ2-3, with TRBD2 as a possible D gene (6 bases). Per germline, CDR1 LGHNA and CDR2 YSLEER. The length of the CDR3 is 16 residues. V dropped 0 bases and J dropped 1 base, with 11 bases sitting between them. The CDR3 reads CASSQDTTGGTDTQYF. The CDR3 DNA follows: TGCGCCAGCAGCCAAGATACGACGGGGGGCACAGATACGCAGTATTTT.

The chain joins TRBV6-5 to TRBJ1-4; D perhaps matches TRBD1 (5 bases). The CDR3 loop spans 15 amino acids. V lost 6 bases and J lost 0, with 11 bases in between. Germline V gene lookup returns CDR1 MNHEY and CDR2 SVGAGI. CDR3 DNA sequence: TGTGCCAGCAGCTCCTCGGGGGCAACTAATGAAAAACTGTTTTTT. It specifies CASSSSGATNEKLFF.

The chain is built from TRBV3-1 (or the pseudogene TRBV3-2) and TRBJ2-1; 7 nucleotides align to TRBD1. Germline V lookup: CDR1 LGHDT, CDR2 YNNKEL (reference sequence). The trim removed 4 bases at V and 6 bases at J, leaving 12 bases unmatched. The length of the CDR3 is 16 residues. This CDR3 reads CASSPVLGQRINEQFF. The CDR3 nucleotides read TGTGCCAGCAGCCCGGTTCTGGGACAGAGAATCAATGAGCAGTTCTTC.

The V and J genes are TRBV7-9 and TRBJ2-7; D is ambiguous. V was shortened by 1 base and J by 10 bases, with 11 bases between the two germline ends. The CDR3 runs 12 residues. Germline V gene lookup returns CDR1 SEHNR and CDR2 FQNEAQ (reference sequence). The CDR3 region is CASSLERGLQYF. The DNA for the CDR3 is TGTGCCAGCAGCTTAGAGCGCGGATTACAGTACTTC.

This clone appeared a single time. The chain couples TRBV25-1 to TRBJ2-7; D possibly corresponds to TRBD2 (7 bases). CDR3 length: 18 residues. The V gene's germline CDR1 is MGHDK and CDR2 SYGVNS. Between the trimmed V and J ends, which lost 5 bases and 3 bases, there was a span of 26 bases. The CDR3 protein is CASSKVEGGGRQGYEQYF. The CDR3 DNA is TGTGCCAGCAGTAAGGTAGAGGGAGGGGGTAGGCAGGGCTACGAGCAGTACTTC.

This chain joins TRBV6-5 and TRBJ1-4; D is unclear. The germline V and J ends were trimmed by 7 bases and 0 bases, with 12 bases remaining between them. Germline loops: CDR1 MNHEY, CDR2 SVGAGI. The CDR3 spans 15 residues. This CDR3 is CASTGTTATNEKLFF. DNA for the CDR3: TGTGCCAGCACAGGCACGACGGCAACTAATGAAAAACTGTTTTTT.

The chain employs TRBV10-3 and TRBJ1-4; D gene unclear. V was shortened by 2 bases and J by 2 bases, with 18 bases between the two germline ends. This CDR3 comprises 18 residues. The germline CDR1 and CDR2 sequences are ENHRY and SYGVKD. Here the CDR3 DNA reads TGTGCCATCAGTGAGGGGCCAGCTCAGTTGGGTACTAATGAAAAACTGTTTTTT. Protein sequence: CAISEGPAQLGTNEKLFF.

V gene TRBV2 combines with J gene TRBJ1-5; TRBD1 is a possible D gene (6 bases). The CDR3 extends over 16 amino acids. The germline V gene encodes CDR1 SNHLY and CDR2 FYNNEI. Between the trimmed V and J ends, which lost 3 bases and 3 bases, there was a span of 15 bases. The CDR3 DNA sequence: TGTGCCAGCAGTGAGTTGGTTCAGGGGAACAATCAGCCCCAGCATTTT. This gives the protein CASSELVQGNNQPQHF.